These 19 T cell receptor beta chains originate from one sample sequenced in a study of T cell therapy after organ transplantation. The table came from immunoSEQ multiplex PCR; TCRdb's copy has only in-frame clones and leaves some out. Here the sample spans about 20,000 clones, roughly 84% being singletons. Antigens of these TCRs are unknown. Specified time point: 20-29 weeks after completion of therapy. The sample here was CD8+ T cells from blood, taken after autologous CMV-specific T cell therapy. These receptors originate from a human patient who had received a solid organ transplant and had CMV disease. Some T cells could come from the graft donor.

V usage is TRBV6-5 and J usage is TRBJ2-7; TRBD2 agrees at 9 bases. The germline V gene has CDR1 MNHEY and CDR2 SVGAGI. The CDR3 is 16 residues long. V lost 0 bases to trimming and J lost 6 bases; unmatched junction nucleotides: 9. CDR3: CASSYSSTSGGSEQYF. The CDR3 nucleotides are TGTGCCAGCAGTTACTCGTCGACTAGCGGTGGGAGCGAGCAGTACTTC.

The V and J genes are TRBV29-1 and TRBJ2-7; D possibly matches TRBD1 or TRBD2 (5 bases each). V lost 2 bases and J lost 7, with 9 bases in between. Germline CDR1 reads SQVTM; CDR2 reads ANQGSEA. The CDR3 loop spans 11 amino acids. The CDR3 loop is CSVERGVEQYF. CDR3 nucleotide sequence: TGCAGCGTTGAAAGAGGGGTTGAGCAGTACTTC.

The V and J genes are TRBV7-3 and TRBJ2-1; 8 bases agree with TRBD2. The CDR3 consists of 17 residues. J lost 9 bases, V lost 5 bases, and 18 bases had no gene match. Germline lookup yields CDR1 SGHTA and CDR2 FQGTGA. Here the CDR3 reads CASSPSGWLAGDSEQFF. The CDR3 region has the DNA TGTGCCAGCAGCCCCTCGGGGTGGCTAGCGGGCGACTCTGAGCAGTTCTTC.

This rearrangement joins TRBV4-3 to TRBJ1-2; weak D call: TRBD1 (5 bases). The V gene lost 1 base and the J gene lost 3 bases, with 12 bases spanning the gap. The CDR3 extends over 15 amino acids. CDR1 and CDR2 from the germline V gene are LGHNA and YSLEER. The CDR3 nucleotides read TGCGCCAGCAGCCAAGCGGCGTTAGGGGACTATGGCTACACCTTC. This codes for CASSQAALGDYGYTF.

A few counts support this clone. The V and J genes are TRBV2 and TRBJ2-4; D ambiguous. Deletions cut 2 bases from V and 5 bases from J, with 13 bases between. The germline V gene has CDR1 SNHLY and CDR2 FYNNEI. The CDR3 length is 15 residues. For the CDR3, the DNA is TGTGCCAGCAGTGAATATGACCCAGTGGAAAACATTCAGTACTTC. Translation: CASSEYDPVENIQYF.

CDR3 nucleotides: TGTGCCAGCAGCGTAGCGGTCGGCACTGAAGCTTTCTTT. Its translation: CASSVAVGTEAFF. The rearrangement links TRBV9 to TRBJ1-1, with D unclear. This CDR3 has 13 amino acids. V was shortened by 0 bases and J by 4 bases, with 7 bases between the two germline ends. CDR1 and CDR2 (germline): SGDLS, YYNGEE. The variable domain in full, completed from reference TRBV9 and TRBJ1-1, reads DSGVTQTPKHLITATGQRVTLRCSPRSGDLSVYWYQQSLDQGLQFLIQYYNGEERAKGNILERFSAQQFPDLHSELNLSSLELGDSALYFCASSVAVGTEAFFGQGTRLTVV.

This rearrangement joins TRBV9 to TRBJ2-7; 8 nucleotides align to TRBD2. Germline V gene data show CDR1 as SGDLS and CDR2 as YYNGEE. The V gene end was trimmed by 0 bases and the J gene end by 5 bases; junction bases not matched to a gene: 7. This CDR3 contains 15 residues. The CDR3 DNA is TGTGCCAGCAGCGTAGACGGTGGCGGGGGGAACGAGCAGTACTTC. Its protein is CASSVDGGGGNEQYF.

CDR3 region: CASSRPQPYEQYF. CDR3 bases: TGTGCCAGCAGTCGTCCTCAACCGTACGAGCAGTACTTC. The chain carries TRBV7-9 and TRBJ2-7; no firm D call. Trimming took 6 bases from V and 4 from J, leaving 13 bases between them. The CDR3 contains 13 residues. From germline, CDR1 is SEHNR and CDR2 FQNEAQ (reference sequence).

This clone was seen a few times. The gene calls are TRBV27 and TRBJ2-7, with D possibly matching TRBD1 (6 bases). The length of the CDR3 is 11 residues. CDR1 and CDR2 (germline): MNHEY, SMNVEV (reference sequence). The V end was cut by 6 bases, the J end by 5 bases, with 8 bases between. CDR3 sequence: CASRTGNEQYF. The CDR3 DNA follows: TGTGCCAGCAGAACAGGGAACGAGCAGTACTTC.

This rearrangement joins TRBV7-9 to TRBJ2-1; 8 bases fit TRBD1. This CDR3 is built from 15 residues. V trimming: 5 bases; J trimming: 5 bases; junction bases outside the gene matches: 8. CDR1 is SEHNR, CDR2 FQNEAQ, per germline (reference sequence). The CDR3 DNA reads as TGTGCCAGCAGCCTCGGACAGGGAGGCCACAATGAGCAGTTCTTC. Residues: CASSLGQGGHNEQFF.

Only a few counts were recorded for this clone. The gene calls are TRBV7-2 and TRBJ2-3, with 9 nucleotides matching TRBD2. With 4 bases clipped from V and 4 bases from J, the junction kept 12 bases outside the gene matches. The CDR3 loop spans 17 amino acids. Germline V gives CDR1 SGHTA, CDR2 FQGNSA. The CDR3, as DNA: TGTGCCAGCAGCTCGCGGCCCGGGACTAGCAGGGCAGATACGCAGTATTTT. Translation: CASSSRPGTSRADTQYF.

V gene TRBV7-8 combines with J gene TRBJ2-3, with D unresolved. The V gene lost 1 base and the J gene lost 6 bases, with 11 bases spanning the gap. The CDR3 sequence is 14 residues long. Looked up from germline, CDR1 is SGHVS and CDR2 is FQNEAQ. DNA for the CDR3: TGTGCCAGCAGCTTAGACCCAAATGAGGATACGCAGTATTTT. Protein product: CASSLDPNEDTQYF.

The chain is built from TRBV28 and TRBJ2-7; perhaps TRBD2 as D (10 bases). This CDR3 is 17 amino acids long. Deletions cut 10 bases from V and 7 bases from J, with 32 bases between. CDR1 is MDHEN and CDR2 is SYDVKM in the germline V gene. The CDR3 DNA reads TGTGCCACCGAAACAGGGGGCATAGGAGCGGGAGGGAATGAGCAGTACTTC. Translation gives CATETGGIGAGGNEQYF.

V is TRBV21-1 and J is TRBJ2-1; TRBD1, the D gene given by the table, was not confirmed from the DNA. TRBV21-1 is flagged as a pseudogene. The CDR3 is 14 residues long. The CDR3 region has the DNA TGTGCCAGCAGCAAGGACAGCTCCTACAATGAGCAGTTCTTC. This encodes CASSKDSSYNEQFF.

The V and J genes are TRBV11-2 and TRBJ1-2, with a weak D call TRBD1 (6 bases). The CDR3 has 14 amino acids. The germline V gene has CDR1 SGHAT and CDR2 FQNNGV. V was cut by 1 base and J by 7 bases, with 13 bases left in between. This CDR3 is CASSLGLTGSGYTF. The CDR3 DNA is TGTGCCAGCAGCTTAGGGTTGACAGGTTCTGGCTACACCTTC.

The chain employs TRBV5-8 and TRBJ1-1; the D gene is possibly TRBD1 (5 bases). The germline V gene encodes CDR1 SGHTS and CDR2 YDEGEE. The length of the CDR3 is 15 residues. V was cut by 0 bases and J by 1 base, with 10 bases left in between. Here the CDR3 reads CASSLDGTANTEAFF. CDR3 nucleotide sequence: TGTGCCAGCAGCTTGGATGGGACGGCGAACACTGAAGCTTTCTTT.

The J gene is TRBJ2-1, the V gene TRBV9, with 8 positions matching TRBD1. The CDR3 has 15 residues. Germline CDR1 is SGDLS and CDR2 is YYNGEE. V lost 0 bases to trimming and J lost 6 bases; unmatched junction nucleotides: 5. CDR3 sequence: CASSVGQGAFNEQFF. CDR3 in DNA: TGTGCCAGCAGCGTAGGGCAGGGGGCTTTCAATGAGCAGTTCTTC.

In this sample, this clone turned up once. The V call is TRBV5-4, the J call TRBJ2-7; D may match TRBD1 or TRBD2 (5 bases each). Germline V lookup: CDR1 SGHNT, CDR2 YYREEE (reference sequence). The CDR3 contains 13 residues. Trimming shortened V by 7 bases and J by 7 bases, and 18 bases separated the two germline ends. CDR3 amino acids: CASQGVASYEQYF. Written as DNA, the CDR3 is TGTGCCAGCCAGGGAGTAGCTAGCTATGAGCAGTACTTC.

The rearrangement uses TRBV28 and TRBJ1-6; D is perhaps TRBD1 (6 bases). The germline V gene encodes CDR1 MDHEN and CDR2 SYDVKM. The CDR3 totals 15 residues. V was cut by 6 bases and J by 9 bases, with 18 bases left in between. The CDR3 DNA sequence: TGTGCCAGCAGCCCCCGACAGGAGAGCCCTTCACCCCTCCACTTT. Translating it yields CASSPRQESPSPLHF.